Reported below is one TCR beta chain. Its antigen is undetermined. The germline V gene has CDR1 MDHEN and CDR2 SYDVKM. The length of the CDR3 is 16 residues. V was clipped by 5 bases and J by 0 bases; unmatched bases: 5. The data derive from a study of T cell responses to AZD1222 COVID-19 vaccine. Study-wide results and limits: A mostly white British donor set with more females was recruited, and clonal diversity was possibly underestimated. Spike was spanned by vaccine-associated CD4 TCRs, with dominance at 160-218 and 743-854. Every sample of the repertoires postdated the peak T cell response. As reported, nearly half of all spike-specific TCRs target variant regions that are unmutated.

Repertoires were generated with immunoSEQ multiplex PCR, while TCRdb's copy carries only in-frame clones and drops some. The table lists tens of thousands of clones, roughly 90% of them singletons. The receptor's source is an adult who received the AZD1222 COVID-19 vaccine. The sequencing used peripheral blood, collected 28 days after the second AZD1222 dose. The chain employs TRBV28 and TRBJ2-1; 9 bases are shared with TRBD2. The chain's CDR3 is CASSILTSGSYNEQFF. DNA of the CDR3: TGTGCCAGCAGTATTCTGACTAGCGGCTCCTACAATGAGCAGTTCTTC.